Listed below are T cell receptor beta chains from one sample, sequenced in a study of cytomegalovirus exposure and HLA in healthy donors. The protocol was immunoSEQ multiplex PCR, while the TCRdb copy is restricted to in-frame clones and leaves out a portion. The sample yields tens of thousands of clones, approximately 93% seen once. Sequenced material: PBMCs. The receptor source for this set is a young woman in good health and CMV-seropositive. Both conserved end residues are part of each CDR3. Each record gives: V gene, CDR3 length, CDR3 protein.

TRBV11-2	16	CASSLRRGGPDYEQYF
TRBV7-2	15	CASSLAGQSQETQYF
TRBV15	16	CATSREFGGQVYEQYF
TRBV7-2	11	CASSDLLAGAF
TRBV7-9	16	CASSPNRGSANEKLFF
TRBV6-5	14	CASSPDRMAYEQYF
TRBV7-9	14	CASSRQGSDSPLHF
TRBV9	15	CASRPLDINTGELFF
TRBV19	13	CASSGPGQREQYF
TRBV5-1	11	CASSDSYEQYF
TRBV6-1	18	CASSDRQGRLSYNSPLHF
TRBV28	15	CASSLPTGVRQPQHF
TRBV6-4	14	CASSASAGNTEAFF
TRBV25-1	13	CASSDMGDTEAFF
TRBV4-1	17	CASSQVGTGRATGELFF
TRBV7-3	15	CASSPGLAGVETQYF
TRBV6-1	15	CASSDPRQFGNTIYF
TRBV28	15	CASSLPGTGTYGYTF
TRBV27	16	CASSSAPGRGSYEQYF
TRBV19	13	CASSKKTNYEQYF
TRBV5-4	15	CASSGGQGARETQYF
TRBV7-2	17	CASSSRGGGRSNQPQHF
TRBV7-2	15	CASVREADYNSPLHF
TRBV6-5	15	CASGTGGFSNQPQHF
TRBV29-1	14	CSVEIGQAIDGYTF
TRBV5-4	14	CASRGGTSTDTQYF
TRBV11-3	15	CASSLGDFERDEQFF
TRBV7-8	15	CASSLSWSSGNTIYF
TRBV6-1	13	CASNRDSIYEQYF
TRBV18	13	CASSPGTGNEQYF
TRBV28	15	CASSLGQAANYGYTF